The T cell receptor (beta chain) under discussion was sequenced for a study of OX40 agonist ivuxolimab in advanced cancers. Study-wide background: Patients were treated with intravenous ivuxolimab, dosed at 0.01 to 10 mg/kg and infused every 2 weeks.

On this clone: The antigen remains undetermined.

This CDR3 comprises 10 residues. Germline V CDR1 and CDR2: SQVTM, ANQGSEA. V shed 6 bases and J shed 8 bases, with 7 bases lying between them. Findings and limits, study-wide: In the 0.1 to 3.0 mg/kg range, CD4+ and CD8+ blood T cells had expanded clonally by week 6. Among expanded peripheral T cells, antigen specificity went undetermined.

Libraries were prepared by immunoSEQ multiplex PCR; TCRdb keeps only in-frame clonotypes and omits some of them. The sample shows 70,000 to 90,000 clones, approximately 84% of them seen only once. J is TRBJ1-4 and V is TRBV29-1; D ambiguous. The sample was CD4+ or CD8+ T cells sorted from blood, taken in a trial of the OX40 agonist ivuxolimab. The sequence derives from an adult with an advanced solid tumor such as melanoma, head and neck, liver or kidney cancer. DNA for the CDR3: TGCAGCGTGCTGGGGGAAAAACTGTTTTTT. Its protein product is CSVLGEKLFF.